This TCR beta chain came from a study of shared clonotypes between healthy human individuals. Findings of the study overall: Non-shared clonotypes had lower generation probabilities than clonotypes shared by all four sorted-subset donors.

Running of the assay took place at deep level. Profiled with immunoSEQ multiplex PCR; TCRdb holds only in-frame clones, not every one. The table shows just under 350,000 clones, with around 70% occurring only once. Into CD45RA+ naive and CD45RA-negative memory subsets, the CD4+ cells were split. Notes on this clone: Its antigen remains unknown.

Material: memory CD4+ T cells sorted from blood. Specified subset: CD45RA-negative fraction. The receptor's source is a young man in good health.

Here the CDR3 reads CASSRSLAGSSYEQYF. As DNA, the CDR3 is TGTGCCAGCAGCCGCTCCCTAGCGGGGAGCTCCTACGAGCAGTACTTC. This chain joins TRBV9 and TRBJ2-7, with TRBD2 matching over 9 bases. The CDR3 length is 16 residues. After removal of 4 bases from V and 0 bases from J, the junction contained 8 bases not matched to a gene. The germline V gene encodes CDR1 SGDLS and CDR2 YYNGEE. Looking up the rest from reference TRBV9 and TRBJ2-7 gives the full variable domain: DSGVTQTPKHLITATGQRVTLRCSPRSGDLSVYWYQQSLDQGLQFLIQYYNGEERAKGNILERFSAQQFPDLHSELNLSSLELGDSALYFCASSRSLAGSSYEQYFGPGTRLTVT.